Listed below are T cell receptor beta chains from one sample, sequenced in a study of cytomegalovirus exposure and HLA in healthy donors. The table came from immunoSEQ multiplex PCR; TCRdb's copy has only in-frame clones and leaves some out. Of roughly 200,000 clones in the sample, about four fifths were seen once. The sequenced sample consisted of PBMCs. These receptors originate from a young woman in good health and CMV-seronegative. The CDR3 runs from the conserved cysteine through the conserved F or W. The order of the fields is V gene, CDR3 length, J gene, D gene, clone size, CDR3 protein, CDR3 DNA. The D gene is left open where the match is weak. The size entry is marked missing in some rows and otherwise reads once, few, many or a size class.

V: TRBV5-4
length: 14
J: TRBJ1-1
D: NA
size: NA
CDR3: CASSPDSGNTEAFF
DNA: TGTGCCAGCAGCCCCGATTCGGGGAACACTGAAGCTTTCTTT

V: TRBV4-3
length: 18
J: TRBJ1-4
D: NA
size: NA
CDR3: CASSQDRGGGIASEKLFF
DNA: TGCGCCAGCAGCCAAGATCGAGGGGGGGGCATTGCGAGTGAAAAACTGTTTTTT

V: TRBV2
length: 18
J: TRBJ2-6
D: TRBD1
size: NA
CDR3: CASSVTGTEYSGANVLTF
DNA: TGTGCCAGCAGTGTAACCGGGACAGAATACTCTGGGGCCAACGTCCTGACTTTC

V: TRBV5-1
length: 13
J: TRBJ1-2
D: NA
size: NA
CDR3: CASSPRQDYGYTF
DNA: TGCGCCAGCAGCCCAAGACAGGATTATGGCTACACCTTC

V: TRBV5-4
length: 15
J: TRBJ2-3
D: TRBD2
size: NA
CDR3: CASRTIWREADTQYF
DNA: TGTGCCAGCAGGACGATCTGGCGGGAGGCAGATACGCAGTATTTT

V: TRBV15
length: 13
J: TRBJ2-4
D: NA
size: once
CDR3: CATSNPAKNIQYF
DNA: TGTGCCACCAGCAATCCGGCCAAAAACATTCAGTACTTC

V: TRBV13
length: 14
J: TRBJ1-1
D: NA
size: NA
CDR3: CASSLSRGVVEAFF
DNA: TGTGCCAGCAGCTTGAGTCGGGGGGTTGTTGAAGCTTTCTTT

V: TRBV4-3
length: 15
J: TRBJ2-1
D: NA
size: few
CDR3: CASSQEGGGYNEQFF
DNA: TGCGCCAGCAGCCAAGAGGGGGGAGGCTACAATGAGCAGTTCTTC

V: TRBV6-5
length: 12
J: TRBJ1-2
D: TRBD1
size: NA
CDR3: CASGTGGNGYTF
DNA: TGTGCCAGCGGAACAGGGGGTAATGGCTACACCTTC

V: TRBV7-2
length: 14
J: TRBJ2-5
D: NA
size: once
CDR3: CASTQSEGIETQYF
DNA: TGTGCCAGCACCCAAAGCGAGGGTATTGAGACCCAGTACTTC

V: TRBV5-1
length: 14
J: TRBJ1-1
D: NA
size: NA
CDR3: CASSLDGGNTEAFF
DNA: TGCGCCAGCAGCTTGGACGGAGGGAACACTGAAGCTTTCTTT

V: TRBV5-1
length: 18
J: TRBJ1-6
D: TRBD1
size: NA
CDR3: CASSLGEAGTGARSPLHF
DNA: TGCGCCAGCAGCTTGGGTGAGGCCGGGACAGGGGCCCGATCACCCCTCCACTTT

V: TRBV6-1
length: 14
J: TRBJ1-1
D: NA
size: NA
CDR3: CASSRGRGNTEAFF
DNA: TGTGCCAGCAGTCGAGGCAGGGGGAACACTGAAGCTTTCTTT

V: TRBV4-3
length: 15
J: TRBJ1-2
D: TRBD1
size: NA
CDR3: CASSQGTGGGYGYTF
DNA: TGCGCCAGCAGCCAAGGGACAGGGGGTGGGTATGGCTACACCTTC

V: TRBV4-2
length: 16
J: TRBJ2-1
D: TRBD2
size: NA
CDR3: CASSQDRREVGYEQFF
DNA: TGTGCCAGCAGCCAAGATAGACGGGAGGTCGGCTATGAGCAGTTCTTC

V: TRBV4-3
length: 15
J: TRBJ2-2
D: TRBD1
size: few
CDR3: CASSQVRGQAGELFF
DNA: TGCGCCAGCAGCCAAGTCAGGGGGCAGGCCGGGGAGCTGTTTTTT

V: TRBV7-9
length: 18
J: TRBJ1-1
D: TRBD1
size: NA
CDR3: CASSRGQGSRTLGTEAFF
DNA: TGTGCCAGCAGCAGAGGACAGGGTAGTAGGACGTTAGGCACTGAAGCTTTCTTT

V: TRBV19
length: 14
J: TRBJ1-5
D: TRBD1
size: NA
CDR3: CATQQGANNQPQHF
DNA: TGTGCCACCCAACAGGGGGCAAACAATCAGCCCCAGCATTTT

V: TRBV27
length: 15
J: TRBJ2-7
D: TRBD2
size: NA
CDR3: CASTMTSGSFYEQYF
DNA: TGTGCCAGCACCATGACTAGCGGGAGTTTCTACGAGCAGTACTTC

V: TRBV19
length: 16
J: TRBJ1-3
D: NA
size: NA
CDR3: CASKDRAEQAVDTIYF
DNA: TGTGCCAGTAAGGATCGGGCTGAACAGGCGGTCGACACCATATATTTT

V: TRBV10-1
length: 14
J: TRBJ2-1
D: NA
size: NA
CDR3: CASSESGGVNEQFF
DNA: TGCGCCAGCAGTGAGTCAGGGGGTGTGAATGAGCAGTTCTTC

V: TRBV19
length: 14
J: TRBJ2-7
D: NA
size: NA
CDR3: CATRRGGVSYEQYF
DNA: TGTGCCACCAGACGAGGCGGGGTTTCCTACGAGCAGTACTTC

V: TRBV5-1
length: 17
J: TRBJ1-3
D: TRBD1
size: NA
CDR3: CASSLGDSSYSGNTIYF
DNA: TGCGCCAGCAGCTTGGGGGACAGCTCTTACTCTGGAAACACCATATATTTT

V: TRBV28
length: 12
J: TRBJ2-5
D: NA
size: NA
CDR3: CASSRDLGPQYF
DNA: TGTGCCAGCAGCCGCGATCTGGGCCCCCAGTACTTC

V: TRBV7-9
length: 15
J: TRBJ1-1
D: NA
size: once
CDR3: CSSSRTDREDTEAFF
DNA: TGTTCCAGCAGCCGTACCGACCGGGAGGACACTGAAGCTTTCTTT

V: TRBV10-2
length: 15
J: TRBJ2-2
D: TRBD2
size: NA
CDR3: CASRGLAGRAGELFF
DNA: TGCGCCAGCAGAGGACTAGCGGGAAGGGCCGGGGAGCTGTTTTTT

V: TRBV29-1
length: 15
J: TRBJ2-1
D: TRBD1
size: few
CDR3: CSVPPAGGQGGEQFF
DNA: TGCAGCGTCCCCCCGGCCGGCGGACAGGGGGGTGAGCAGTTCTTC